Listed below are T cell receptor beta chains from one sample, sequenced in a study of blood T cell repertoires in COVID-19. TCRdb's copy holds only in-frame clones and misses some; the assay was immunoSEQ multiplex PCR. The table records approximately 98,000 clones, about 81% of them present only once. The specimen was peripheral blood. Receptors were obtained from a man in his sixties with acute or convalescent COVID-19. CDR3s include the opening cysteine and the closing phenylalanine or tryptophan. The D gene is left open where the match is weak. Size tells how often a clone was seen (once, few, many) or the class of an expanded clone, and some rows leave it out.

D	length	size	V	J	CDR3	DNA
TRBD1	15	NA	TRBV7-2	TRBJ1-2	CASSAGNDRDRGYTF	TGTGCCAGCAGCGCCGGAAATGACAGGGATCGTGGCTACACCTTC
TRBD1	13	NA	TRBV6-5	TRBJ1-1	CASRKTGAVEAFF	TGTGCCAGCAGAAAGACAGGGGCTGTGGAAGCTTTCTTT
TRBD1	14	NA	TRBV7-7	TRBJ2-2	CASSLRTGAGELFF	TGTGCTAGCAGCTTAAGGACAGGGGCCGGGGAGCTGTTTTTT
NA	12	NA	TRBV5-1	TRBJ1-1	CASSEGNTEAFF	TGCGCCAGCAGCGAGGGCAACACTGAAGCTTTCTTT
TRBD1	13	NA	TRBV30	TRBJ2-7	CAWSKNRGSEQYF	TGTGCCTGGAGTAAAAACAGGGGTAGCGAGCAGTACTTC
NA	17	NA	TRBV3-1/TRBV3-2	TRBJ2-1	CASSQDGATNSYNEQFF	TGTGCCAGCAGCCAAGATGGAGCGACCAATTCCTACAATGAGCAGTTCTTC
NA	12	NA	TRBV7-2	TRBJ2-7	CAVPGLYYEQYF	TGTGCCGTTCCGGGACTCTACTACGAGCAGTACTTC
NA	14	NA	TRBV2	TRBJ2-2	CASSETQGTGELFF	TGTGCCAGCAGTGAGACCCAGGGCACCGGGGAGCTGTTTTTT
NA	14	many	TRBV10-1	TRBJ1-4	CASSTGVANEKLFF	TGCGCCAGCAGTACGGGGGTAGCTAATGAAAAACTGTTTTTT
NA	14	NA	TRBV7-9	TRBJ1-1	CASSSPGMNTEAFF	TGTGCCAGCAGCTCCCCAGGCATGAACACTGAAGCTTTCTTT
TRBD1	15	NA	TRBV5-1	TRBJ1-1	CASSLGTGQGPEAFF	TGCGCCAGCAGCTTGGGCACCGGACAGGGGCCTGAAGCTTTCTTT
TRBD2	16	NA	TRBV6-2/TRBV6-3	TRBJ2-2	CASSASGRIYTGELFF	TGTGCCAGCAGTGCCAGCGGGAGGATCTACACCGGGGAGCTGTTTTTT